This TCR beta chain was obtained from a study of blood T cell repertoires in COVID-19. Germline V gene sequence: CDR1 SNHLY, CDR2 FYNNEI. This CDR3 has 14 residues. V shed 3 bases and J shed 7 bases, with 12 bases lying between them. TCRdb keeps only in-frame clones here, not all; method: immunoSEQ multiplex PCR. Among roughly 15,000 clones listed, around 87% were seen once. This TCR came from a human donor in a cohort sampled during active COVID-19. The J gene is TRBJ1-4, the V gene TRBV2; D not certain. Sequenced material: peripheral blood. CDR3 region: CASSDGRSAEKLFF. For the CDR3, the DNA is TGTGCCAGCAGTGACGGTAGGAGCGCTGAAAAACTGTTTTTT.